This entry lists 28 T cell receptor beta chains sequenced from one sample in a study of shared clonotypes between healthy human individuals. Sequencing was performed with immunoSEQ multiplex PCR; in TCRdb, only in-frame clones are kept and a portion is missing. The table lists roughly 2 million clones, 85% to 95% of them singletons. Input material: naive CD4+ T cells sorted from blood. Subset here: CD45RA+ positively selected. The receptors originated from a man younger than 35 in good health.

The chain links TRBV5-4 to TRBJ2-7; D may correspond to TRBD1 or TRBD2 (5 bases each). Germline V gene lookup returns CDR1 SGHNT and CDR2 YYREEE (reference sequence). V dropped 5 bases and J dropped 6 bases, with 18 bases sitting between them. This CDR3 contains 14 residues. The CDR3 coding sequence is TGTGCCAGCAGTTATAGGGACCGCAACGCCGAGCAGTACTTC. It yields the protein CASSYRDRNAEQYF. The full variable domain, in which reference TRBV5-4 and TRBJ2-7 provide the parts outside the CDR3, is ETGVTQSPTHLIKTRGQQVTLRCSSQSGHNTVSWYQQALGQGPQFIFQYYREEENGRGNFPPRFSGLQFPNYSSELNVNALELDDSALYLCASSYRDRNAEQYFGPGTRLTVT.

The chain carries TRBV28 and TRBJ2-5; D is tentatively TRBD1 or TRBD2 (5 bases each). The CDR3 is 15 amino acids. Trimming removed 10 bases from V and 4 bases from J, with 22 bases in between. From germline, CDR1 is MDHEN and CDR2 SYDVKM. The chain's CDR3 is CATNNGDRAGETQYF. CDR3 coding DNA: TGTGCCACCAATAATGGGGACCGGGCGGGAGAGACCCAGTACTTC.

This chain connects TRBV7-9 to TRBJ2-5, with a possible D match to TRBD2 (6 bases). The CDR3 covers 15 residues. Germline V lookup: CDR1 SEHNR, CDR2 FQNEAQ (reference sequence). V lost 2 bases and J lost 4, with 14 bases in between. The CDR3 nucleotides are TGTGCCAGCAGCTTAATGGAGGGAGCGTTAGAGACCCAGTACTTC. Translating gives CASSLMEGALETQYF. The whole variable domain, remainder taken from reference TRBV7-9 and TRBJ2-5, is DTGVSQNPRHKITKRGQNVTFRCDPISEHNRLYWYRQTLGQGPEFLTYFQNEAQLEKSRLLSDRFSAERPKGSFSTLEIQRTEQGDSAMYLCASSLMEGALETQYFGPGTRLLVL.

V gene TRBV9 combines with J gene TRBJ2-7; D unclear. CDR1 is SGDLS, CDR2 YYNGEE, per germline. With 4 bases removed from V and 5 bases from J, the gap between germline ends came to 10 bases. The CDR3 length is 12 residues. The DNA for the CDR3 is TGTGCCAGCAGCTTTGCTGATAACGAGCAGTACTTC. It yields the protein CASSFADNEQYF.

V is TRBV20-1 and J is TRBJ2-5, with D uncertain. Germline CDR1 and CDR2: DFQATT and SNEGSKA (reference sequence). The CDR3 spans 11 residues. With 3 bases removed from V and 5 bases from J, the gap between germline ends came to 7 bases. CDR3 in DNA: TGCAGTGCTAGTGCATTGGAGACCCAGTACTTC. This gives the protein CSASALETQYF.

V and J are TRBV5-4 and TRBJ2-2; D is possibly TRBD1 or TRBD2 (5 bases each). This CDR3 contains 17 residues. Trimming cost V 1 base and J 0 bases, with 13 bases left between them. In germline, CDR1 is SGHNT, CDR2 YYREEE (reference sequence). CDR3 coding DNA: TGTGCCAGCAGCTTGAATATAGGGGACGCGAACACCGGGGAGCTGTTTTTT. It specifies CASSLNIGDANTGELFF.

The J gene is TRBJ2-4, the V gene TRBV6-6; D possibly corresponds to TRBD2 (5 bases). This CDR3 contains 14 residues. V lost 7 bases, J lost 0 bases, and 10 bases lay in between. Germline CDR1 is MNHNY and CDR2 is SVGAGI (reference sequence). Here the CDR3 DNA reads TGTGCCAGCACTCCAGGACTAGCCAAAAACATTCAGTACTTC. Its translation: CASTPGLAKNIQYF.

The chain has TRBV4-3 and TRBJ2-1; no reliable D call. Germline V gene sequence: CDR1 LGHNA, CDR2 YSLEER. V lost 1 base and J 12 bases, leaving 13 bases between the germline ends. The CDR3 length is 13 residues. The CDR3 DNA is TGCGCCAGCAGCCAAGGCGTGGGGTTAAGGCAGTTCTTC. Residues: CASSQGVGLRQFF.

The rearrangement uses TRBV2 and TRBJ1-1; maybe TRBD1 (6 bases). V was cut by 3 bases and J by 5 bases, with 13 bases left in between. Per germline, CDR1 SNHLY and CDR2 FYNNEI. The CDR3 runs to 14 residues. The DNA for the CDR3 is TGTGCCAGCAGTGATAGGGGGGGAAGGACTGAAGCTTTCTTT. It encodes CASSDRGGRTEAFF.

The rearrangement uses TRBV10-3 and TRBJ2-5; D is ambiguous. Germline assignment: CDR1 ENHRY and CDR2 SYGVKD. The germline V and J ends were trimmed by 8 bases and 4 bases, with 11 bases remaining between them. The CDR3 runs to 12 residues. The CDR3 coding sequence is TGTGCCATCTCGGGCGTAGGAGAGACCCAGTACTTC. It encodes CAISGVGETQYF.

This chain connects TRBV27 to TRBJ2-4, with 11 bases lining up with TRBD2. The CDR3 has 15 amino acids. The trim removed 3 bases at V and 7 bases at J, leaving 5 bases unmatched. The germline gives CDR1 MNHEY, CDR2 SMNVEV (reference sequence). This CDR3 reads CASSFNSGRGNIQYF. The CDR3 coding sequence is TGTGCCAGCAGTTTCAATAGCGGGAGGGGCAACATTCAGTACTTC.

The chain has TRBV28 and TRBJ2-3; D gene unclear. Trimming took 5 bases from V and 2 from J, leaving 8 bases between them. Germline CDR1 is MDHEN and CDR2 is SYDVKM. The CDR3 covers 13 residues. This chain's CDR3 is CASSLQNTDTQYF. For the CDR3, the DNA is TGTGCCAGCAGTCTCCAAAACACAGATACGCAGTATTTT.

The V and J genes are TRBV5-6 and TRBJ2-7, with D perhaps matching TRBD2 (6 bases). V gave up 1 base and J gave up 3 bases, with 14 bases separating them. Germline V gene data show CDR1 as SGHDT and CDR2 as YYEEEE. CDR3 length equals 15 residues. The CDR3 loop reads CASSLWRERVYEQYF. DNA for the CDR3: TGTGCCAGCAGCTTGTGGAGGGAAAGGGTCTACGAGCAGTACTTC.

The V and J genes are TRBV30 and TRBJ1-5; 11 nucleotides line up with TRBD1. The CDR3 runs 13 residues. Trimming at V came to 7 bases and at J to 7 bases, leaving 6 bases not matched to a gene. CDR1 and CDR2 from the germline V gene are GTSNPN and SVGIG (reference sequence). The CDR3 loop reads CAFGTGGDQPQHF. The CDR3 DNA reads TGTGCCTTCGGGACAGGGGGAGACCAGCCCCAGCATTTT.

The chain uses TRBV10-3 and TRBJ1-4; a possible D gene is TRBD1 (5 bases). This CDR3 region has 15 residues. Germline loops: CDR1 ENHRY, CDR2 SYGVKD. Deletions cut 8 bases from V and 7 bases from J, with 20 bases between. The chain's CDR3 is CAIGASEALGEKLFF. In nucleotides, the CDR3 is TGTGCCATCGGGGCCTCCGAGGCTCTTGGTGAAAAACTGTTTTTT.

This sequence joins TRBV7-2 and TRBJ1-3; 7 bases match TRBD1. CDR1 is SGHTA and CDR2 is FQGNSA in the germline V gene. This CDR3 is built from 15 residues. J gave up 0 bases and V 7 bases, and 6 bases lay outside the gene matches. The DNA of the CDR3 is TGTGCCAGCAAGGCAGGGGGGACCTCTGGAAACACCATATATTTT. It is translated as CASKAGGTSGNTIYF.

The chain links TRBV7-3 to TRBJ2-1, with 7 bases that match TRBD1. The CDR3 has 16 residues. Germline V gene data show CDR1 as SGHTA and CDR2 as FQGTGA. V gave up 5 bases and J gave up 9 bases; unmatched junction bases: 16. The DNA of the CDR3 is TGTGCCAGCAGCCCGAAGGGTTTCGGGACAGCCCTTGAGCAGTTCTTC. The encoded protein is CASSPKGFGTALEQFF.

The chain is built from TRBV5-8 and TRBJ2-5, with TRBD2 matching over 8 bases. This CDR3 has 17 amino acids. Trimming cost V 4 bases and J 9 bases; bases outside gene matches: 20. CDR1 is SGHTS, CDR2 YDEGEE, per germline. The CDR3: CASSPILAGKSAGAQYF. The CDR3 DNA reads as TGTGCCAGCAGCCCAATCTTAGCGGGAAAATCGGCAGGCGCCCAGTACTTC.

This clone was seen just once. The rearrangement uses TRBV5-1 and TRBJ2-5, with D maybe TRBD1 (6 bases). CDR3 length: 15 residues. Germline values: CDR1 SGHRS, CDR2 YFSETQ. The V end lost 5 bases, the J end lost 2 bases, and 16 bases lay between the germline ends. For the CDR3, the DNA is TGCGCCAGCAGGAGGGGGTACCAAGTTCAAGAGACCCAGTACTTC. Translation: CASRRGYQVQETQYF.

The V call is TRBV9, the J call TRBJ1-2, with 7 bases identical to TRBD1. The CDR3 runs 14 residues. Germline CDR1 is SGDLS and CDR2 is YYNGEE. V lost 3 bases to trimming and J lost 7 bases; unmatched junction nucleotides: 9. In DNA, the CDR3 is TGTGCCAGCAGCGAAGGCGAGGGGGCGGGTGGCTACACCTTC. Amino acid sequence: CASSEGEGAGGYTF.

J is TRBJ2-1 and V is TRBV5-4; 9 bases are shared with TRBD1. Germline values: CDR1 SGHNT, CDR2 YYREEE (reference sequence). This CDR3 comprises 15 residues. The V and J ends lost 4 bases and 8 bases, in that order; junction bases with no gene match: 10. CDR3 bases: TGTGCCAGCAGCACACCGGGACAGGGTTTCGATGAGCAGTTCTTC. Translated: CASSTPGQGFDEQFF.

The rearrangement uses TRBV4-1 and TRBJ2-7; D tentatively fits TRBD1 or TRBD2 (5 bases each). CDR3 length: 15 amino acids. The germline V gene encodes CDR1 MGHRA and CDR2 YSYEKL. V was clipped by 2 bases and J by 5 bases, with 16 bases between them. CDR3: CASSQSLGERNEQYF. The CDR3 DNA follows: TGCGCCAGCAGCCAATCCCTAGGGGAGCGGAACGAGCAGTACTTC.

The V gene is TRBV14, the J gene TRBJ2-1; D gene ambiguous. This CDR3 region has 15 residues. The germline V gene encodes CDR1 SGHDN and CDR2 FVKESK. V gave up 1 base and J gave up 9 bases, with 16 bases separating them. The CDR3 DNA reads TGTGCCAGCAGCCAAGTTATGGGCTCAACAAGTGAGCAGTTCTTC. Protein: CASSQVMGSTSEQFF.

J is TRBJ2-5 and V is TRBV6-5; D may be TRBD2 (7 bases). The V and J ends lost 0 bases and 4 bases respectively, with 12 bases between them. The CDR3 sequence is 15 residues long. CDR1 MNHEY and CDR2 SVGAGI come from the germline V gene. This CDR3 is CASSYSRGGGETQYF. CDR3 DNA sequence: TGTGCCAGCAGTTACTCCCGAGGGGGGGGAGAGACCCAGTACTTC.

The chain has TRBV27 and TRBJ1-1; D might be TRBD1 (6 bases). Deletions cut 1 base from V and 1 base from J, with 10 bases between. Per the germline V gene, CDR1 is MNHEY and CDR2 is SMNVEV (reference sequence). This CDR3 is 15 amino acids long. Here the CDR3 reads CASSLYVRGNTEAFF. Here the CDR3 DNA reads TGTGCCAGCAGTTTATACGTCAGGGGGAACACTGAAGCTTTCTTT.

The genes are TRBV5-8 and TRBJ2-7; D not certain. The CDR3 sequence is 13 residues long. The V gene lost 6 bases and the J gene lost 5 bases, with 15 bases spanning the gap. Looked up from germline, CDR1 is SGHTS and CDR2 is YDEGEE. DNA for the CDR3: TGTGCCAGCAACCTCAGAGAAGGCCACGAGCAGTACTTC. Translation: CASNLREGHEQYF. The full variable domain, rest sourced from reference TRBV5-8 and TRBJ2-7, is EAGVTQSPTHLIKTRGQQATLRCSPISGHTSVYWYQQALGLGLQFLLWYDEGEERNRGNFPPRFSGRQFPNYSSELNVNALELEDSALYLCASNLREGHEQYFGPGTRLTVT.

The chain has TRBV5-6 and TRBJ2-2, with 12 positions matching TRBD2. The V segment lost 0 bases and the J segment 7 bases; nucleotides outside the gene matches: 7. The CDR3 totals 17 residues. CDR1 and CDR2 (germline): SGHDT, YYEEEE. The CDR3 sequence is CASSLGLAGGLIGELFF. CDR3 sequence (DNA): TGTGCCAGCAGCTTGGGCCTAGCGGGAGGGCTAATCGGGGAGCTGTTTTTT.

This chain links TRBV5-6 with TRBJ2-7; TRBD2 matches at 8 bases. Germline V gene sequence: CDR1 SGHDT, CDR2 YYEEEE. The CDR3 covers 15 residues. V dropped 4 bases and J dropped 1; count of bases not matched to a gene: 7. This CDR3 reads CASSPPGLGSYEQYF. The CDR3 region has the DNA TGTGCCAGCAGCCCCCCGGGACTAGGGTCCTACGAGCAGTACTTC.